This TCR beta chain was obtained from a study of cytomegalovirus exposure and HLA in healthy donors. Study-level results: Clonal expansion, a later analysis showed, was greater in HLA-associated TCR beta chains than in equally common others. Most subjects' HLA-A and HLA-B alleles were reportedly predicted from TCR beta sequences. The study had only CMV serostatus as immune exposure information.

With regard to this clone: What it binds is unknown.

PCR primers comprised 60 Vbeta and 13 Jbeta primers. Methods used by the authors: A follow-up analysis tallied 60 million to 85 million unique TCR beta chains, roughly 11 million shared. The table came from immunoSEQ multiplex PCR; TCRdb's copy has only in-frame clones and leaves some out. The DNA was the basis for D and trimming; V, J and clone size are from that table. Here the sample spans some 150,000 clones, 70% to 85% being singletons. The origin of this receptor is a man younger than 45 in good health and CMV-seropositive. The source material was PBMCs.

CDR3 loop: CASSLASRGGAGELFF. As DNA, the CDR3 is TGTGCCAGCAGCTTAGCGTCCAGGGGAGGGGCCGGGGAGCTGTTTTTT. J is TRBJ2-2 and V is TRBV7-2, with D tentatively TRBD2 (7 bases). The CDR3 runs to 16 residues. V was cut by 0 bases and J by 6 bases, with 14 bases left in between. Germline assignment: CDR1 SGHTA and CDR2 FQGNSA. The full variable domain, with the rest looked up from reference TRBV7-2 and TRBJ2-2, is GAGVSQSPSNKVTEKGKDVELRCDPISGHTALYWYRQSLGQGLEFLIYFQGNSAPDKSGLPSDRFSAERTGGSVSTLTIQRTQQEDSAVYLCASSLASRGGAGELFFGEGSRLTVL.